The present TCR beta chain was sequenced within a study of blood T cells in healthy people across ages. Findings and caveats of the study: Unsorted PBMCs ruled out conclusive naive versus antigen-experienced comparison.

With a J-beta primer mix and a sample-barcoded 5' primer, a second PCR ran about 7 to 12 cycles. A template-switch adaptor that had 12 random nucleotides put a tag on each cDNA molecule. TCRdb reprocessed the 5' RACE reads via MiXCR and lists one record per CDR3 protein. The sample lists over 750,000 distinct CDR3 sequences, just under 25% occurring once. This clonotype was found a few times. Its antigen is unknown. The CDR3 is 16 amino acids. Germline assignment: CDR1 SGHKS and CDR2 YYEKEE (reference sequence). V lost 0 bases to trimming and J lost 6 bases, with 17 bases between them. The sample was also linked to a second study, of T cells of mothers and their children. Turning to that study: Per child, 2.8 million or so TCR beta CDR3 reads were obtained, against over 9 million per mother.

The J gene is TRBJ2-3, the V gene TRBV5-5; a weak D match, TRBD1 (5 bases). The TCR comes from a boy between 10 and 17 years old in good health. The sample comprised blood. In DNA form, the CDR3 reads TGTGCCAGCAGCTTGGTTTGGTGGGGCCGGGCGGATACGCAGTATTTT. Protein product: CASSLVWWGRADTQYF. Drawing the rest from reference TRBV5-5 and TRBJ2-3, the complete variable domain is DAGVTQSPTHLIKTRGQQVTLRCSPISGHKSVSWYQQVLGQGPQFIFQYYEKEERGRGNFPDRFSARQFPNYSSELNVNALLLGDSALYLCASSLVWWGRADTQYFGPGTRLTVL.